This is a list of T cell receptor beta chains from one sample in a study of blood T cell repertoires in COVID-19. Here immunoSEQ multiplex PCR was the method, and the copy in TCRdb shows in-frame clones only, minus some. There are roughly 53,000 clones in the sample; about nine tenths occur only once, and 25% to 30% lies in the top ten. Sequencing was performed on peripheral blood. The receptors were sampled from a human donor in a cohort sampled during active COVID-19. Each CDR3 is given with its conserved first and last residue. The D gene is left open where the match is weak. Rows may omit the clone size; those that give it use once, few, many or a size class.

>TRBJ2-3|.|TRBV29-1|.
TGCAGCGGCCGAGCGGTCGGTGGGGACACAGATACGCAGTATTTT
CSGRAVGGDTDTQYF
>TRBJ1-1|.|TRBV6-5|.
TGTGCCAGCCAAGTTGTACATATGAACACTGAAGCTTTCTTT
CASQVVHMNTEAFF
>TRBJ1-2|.|TRBV15|.
TGTGCCACCAGCAGAGATCTAGGACACGCTCTTTCAGACTATGGCTACACCTTC
CATSRDLGHALSDYGYTF
>TRBJ2-5|TRBD1|TRBV5-4|.
TGTGCCAGCAGCGCCTCCGGGACAGGGGTAGAGACCCAGTACTTC
CASSASGTGVETQYF
>TRBJ1-2|.|TRBV6-5|.
TGTGCCAGCAGTTACGGGGAGGGCTATGGCTACACCTTC
CASSYGEGYGYTF
>TRBJ1-2|.|TRBV28|.
TGTGCCAGCAGTTCACCCTACGGCGGGTCTCACGTCTATGGCTACACCTTC
CASSSPYGGSHVYGYTF
>TRBJ2-5|TRBD2|TRBV5-6|few
TGTGCCAGCAGCTTGAGATTAGCGGGGGGGAAGACCCAGTACTTC
CASSLRLAGGKTQYF
>TRBJ2-3|TRBD2|TRBV24-1|.
TGTGCCACCAGTGACCCGACTAGCGGGGGCCCTGATACGCAGTATTTT
CATSDPTSGGPDTQYF
>TRBJ1-1|.|TRBV19|.
TGTGCCAGTAGTGGACAGCTGAACACTGAAGCTTTCTTT
CASSGQLNTEAFF
>TRBJ1-5|TRBD1|TRBV5-1|.
TGCGCCAGCAGCACTGGACAGGGCGGGAATCAGCCCCAGCATTTT
CASSTGQGGNQPQHF
>TRBJ2-1|TRBD1|TRBV4-2|.
TGTGCCAGCAGCCAAGTGGACAGGGAGGCCAATGAGCAGTTCTTC
CASSQVDREANEQFF
>TRBJ1-1|TRBD1|TRBV18|.
TGTGCCAGCTCACCACCCGGACAGGGGGTAGGGACTGAAGCTTTCTTT
CASSPPGQGVGTEAFF
>TRBJ2-2|TRBD1|TRBV27|.
TGTGCCAGCAGTTCCTCGGACAGGGGCCTACTTAATTTT
CASSSSDRGLLNF
>TRBJ1-2|.|TRBV4-1|.
TGCGCCAGCAGCCAAAGTGGGGGGATTTCCTATGGCTACACCTTC
CASSQSGGISYGYTF
>TRBJ1-4|TRBD1|TRBV30|.
TGTGCCTGGACTCGACAGGGGGCTAACGAAAAACTGTTTTTT
CAWTRQGANEKLFF
>TRBJ1-3|.|TRBV5-5|once
TGTGCCAGCAGCTTGGCCGCCCTGTGGAGGGCAGGGGGAAACACCATATATTTT
CASSLAALWRAGGNTIYF
>TRBJ1-2|.|TRBV18|.
TGTGCCAGCTCACCTCCCGGGAGGACTAACTATGGCTACACCTTC
CASSPPGRTNYGYTF
>TRBJ2-5|TRBD2|TRBV3-1/TRBV3-2|.
TGTGCCAGCAGCCCCGGACTAGCGTTGGGAGAGACCCAGTACTTC
CASSPGLALGETQYF
>TRBJ2-5|.|TRBV24-1|.
TGTGCCACCAGTGAGCAGGGTCAGGCAGAGACCCAGTACTTC
CATSEQGQAETQYF
>TRBJ1-1|.|TRBV3-1/TRBV3-2|.
TGTGCCAGCAGCCCTTGGGGAGGGGCGGACACTGAAGCTTTCTTT
CASSPWGGADTEAFF
>TRBJ2-4|.|TRBV28|.
TGTGCCAGCAGTTTATCCGTACCGGGAAAAAACATTCAGTACTTC
CASSLSVPGKNIQYF
>TRBJ2-7|TRBD1|TRBV28|.
TGTGCCAGCAGTCCACAGGGGGCGGGCTCCTACGAGCAGTACTTC
CASSPQGAGSYEQYF
>TRBJ2-7|.|TRBV11-3|.
TGTGCCAGCTTGGGCTTGGGACAAGCATACCAGCCCACGTTTTTC
CASLGLGQAYQPTFF
>TRBJ2-5|TRBD2|TRBV7-9|.
TGTGCCAGCAGCCCGACCGGGGGGGGCCTTTCAAAGACCCAGTACTTC
CASSPTGGGLSKTQYF
>TRBJ2-1|.|TRBV12-2|.
TGTGCAAGTCGCTTAGGCGGGGGGTACAATGAGCAGTTCTTC
CASRLGGGYNEQFF
>TRBJ2-1|.|TRBV20-1|.
TGCAGTGCTAGTTTGCGGGGGCCCTACAATGAGCAGTTCTTC
CSASLRGPYNEQFF
>TRBJ2-1|.|TRBV3-1/TRBV3-2|.
TGTGCCAGCAGCCAACAGGGCAATCTGGGGGGTGATGAGCAGTTCTTC
CASSQQGNLGGDEQFF
>TRBJ2-5|TRBD1|TRBV7-7|.
TGTGCCAGCAGCCTGGACAGGGGGGTAGGGGAGACCCAGTACTTC
CASSLDRGVGETQYF
>TRBJ2-2|TRBD1|TRBV11-2|.
TGTGCCAGCACCCCAAAGGGACAGGGGGTACCCGGGGAGCTGTTTTTT
CASTPKGQGVPGELFF
>TRBJ2-7|TRBD1|TRBV5-1|.
TGCGCCAGCAGCTTAAACGTGGGACAGGGAAACTACGAGCAGTACTTC
CASSLNVGQGNYEQYF
>TRBJ2-1|.|TRBV30|.
TGTGCCTGGAGTGTGGCAGGGATAGGTTCCTACAATGAGCAGTTCTTC
CAWSVAGIGSYNEQFF
>TRBJ1-1|TRBD1|TRBV29-1|.
TGCAGCGCTGGACAGGGTTTGGACACTGAAGCTTTCTTT
CSAGQGLDTEAFF
>TRBJ2-7|TRBD2|TRBV29-1|.
TGCAGCGTTGAGGGCTTTGGAGCGGGGACCTACGAGCAGTACTTC
CSVEGFGAGTYEQYF